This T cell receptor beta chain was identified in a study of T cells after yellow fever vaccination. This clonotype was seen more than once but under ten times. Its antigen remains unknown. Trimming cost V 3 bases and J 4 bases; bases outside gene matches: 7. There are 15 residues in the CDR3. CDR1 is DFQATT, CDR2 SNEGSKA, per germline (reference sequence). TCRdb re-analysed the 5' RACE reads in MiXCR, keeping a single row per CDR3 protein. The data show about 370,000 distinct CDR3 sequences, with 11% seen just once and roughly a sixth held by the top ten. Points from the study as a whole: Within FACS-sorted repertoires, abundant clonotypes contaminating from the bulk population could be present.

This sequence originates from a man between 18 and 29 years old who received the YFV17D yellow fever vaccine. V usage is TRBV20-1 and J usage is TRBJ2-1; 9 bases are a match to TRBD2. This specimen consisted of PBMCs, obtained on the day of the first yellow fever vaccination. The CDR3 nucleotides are TGCAGTGCTAGCGGCGGGGGGGCCCGTTACAATGAGCAGTTCTTC. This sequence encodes CSASGGGARYNEQFF.